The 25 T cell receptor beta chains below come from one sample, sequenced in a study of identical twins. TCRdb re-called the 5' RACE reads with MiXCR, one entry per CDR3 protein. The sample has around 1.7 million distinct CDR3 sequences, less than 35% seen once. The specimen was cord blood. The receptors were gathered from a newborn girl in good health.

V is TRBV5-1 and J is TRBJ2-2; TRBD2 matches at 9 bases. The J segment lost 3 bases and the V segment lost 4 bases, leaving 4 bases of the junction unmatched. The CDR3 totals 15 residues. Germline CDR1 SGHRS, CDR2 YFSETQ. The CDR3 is CASSAGLAYTGELFF. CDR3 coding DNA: TGCGCCAGCAGCGCGGGACTAGCCTACACCGGGGAGCTGTTTTTT.

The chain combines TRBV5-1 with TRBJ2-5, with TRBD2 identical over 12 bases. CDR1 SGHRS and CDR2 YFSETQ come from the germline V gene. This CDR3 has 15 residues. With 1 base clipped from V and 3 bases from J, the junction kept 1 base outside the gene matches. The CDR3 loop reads CASSLSSGGEETQYF. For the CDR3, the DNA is TGCGCCAGCAGCTTGTCTAGCGGGGGGGAAGAGACCCAGTACTTC.

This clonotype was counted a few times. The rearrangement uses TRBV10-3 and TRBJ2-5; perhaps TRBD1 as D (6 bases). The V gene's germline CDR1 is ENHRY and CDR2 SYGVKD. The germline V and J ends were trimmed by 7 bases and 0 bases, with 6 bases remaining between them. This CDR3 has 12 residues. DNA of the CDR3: TGTGCCATCAAGGGGGACCAAGAGACCCAGTACTTC. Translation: CAIKGDQETQYF.

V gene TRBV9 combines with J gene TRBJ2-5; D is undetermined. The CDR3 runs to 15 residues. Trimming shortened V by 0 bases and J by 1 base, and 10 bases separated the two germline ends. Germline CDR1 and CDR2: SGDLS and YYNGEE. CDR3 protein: CASSVGESIQETQYF. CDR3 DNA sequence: TGTGCCAGCAGCGTAGGTGAGAGTATCCAAGAGACCCAGTACTTC.

The CDR3, as DNA: TGTGCCAGCAGTTTAGACGGATCTGGGTATACGCAGTATTTT. Its translation: CASSLDGSGYTQYF. This chain links TRBV28 with TRBJ2-3; D is ambiguous. V lost 2 bases to trimming and J lost 7 bases, with 13 bases between them. CDR3 length: 14 amino acids. Germline values: CDR1 MDHEN, CDR2 SYDVKM.

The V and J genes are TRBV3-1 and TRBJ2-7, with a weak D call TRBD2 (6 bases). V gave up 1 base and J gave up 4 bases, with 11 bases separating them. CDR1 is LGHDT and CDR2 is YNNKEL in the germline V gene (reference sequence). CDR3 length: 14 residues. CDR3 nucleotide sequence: TGTGCCAGCAGCCAAGTCCCACTAGCTTACGAGCAGTACTTC. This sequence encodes CASSQVPLAYEQYF.

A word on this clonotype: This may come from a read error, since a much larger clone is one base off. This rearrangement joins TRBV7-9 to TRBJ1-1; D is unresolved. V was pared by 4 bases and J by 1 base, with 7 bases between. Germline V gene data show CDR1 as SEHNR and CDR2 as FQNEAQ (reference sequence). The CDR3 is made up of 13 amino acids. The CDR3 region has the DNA TGTGCCAGCAGCTCTCAGACGAACACTGAAGCTTTCTTT. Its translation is CASSSQTNTEAFF.

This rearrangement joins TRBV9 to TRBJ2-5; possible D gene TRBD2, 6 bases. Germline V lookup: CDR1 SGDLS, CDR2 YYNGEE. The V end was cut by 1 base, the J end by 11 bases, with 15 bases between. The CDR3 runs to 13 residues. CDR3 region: CASSVREYNEQYF. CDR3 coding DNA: TGTGCCAGCAGCGTACGGGAGTACAATGAGCAGTACTTC. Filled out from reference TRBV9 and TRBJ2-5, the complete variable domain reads DSGVTQTPKHLITATGQRVTLRCSPRSGDLSVYWYQQSLDQGLQFLIQYYNGEERAKGNILERFSAQQFPDLHSELNLSSLELGDSALYFCASSVREYNEQYFGPGTRLLVL.

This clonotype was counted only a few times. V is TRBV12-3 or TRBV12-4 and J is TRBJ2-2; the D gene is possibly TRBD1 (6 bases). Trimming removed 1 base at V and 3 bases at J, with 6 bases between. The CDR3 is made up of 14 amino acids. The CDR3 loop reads CASSLDRDTGELFF. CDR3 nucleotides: TGTGCCAGCAGTTTAGACAGGGACACCGGGGAGCTGTTTTTT.

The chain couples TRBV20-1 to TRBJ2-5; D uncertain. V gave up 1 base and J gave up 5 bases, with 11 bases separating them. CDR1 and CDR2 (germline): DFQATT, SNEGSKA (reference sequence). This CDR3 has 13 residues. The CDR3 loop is CSARVASWETQYF. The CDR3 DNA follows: TGCAGTGCTAGAGTGGCGAGCTGGGAGACCCAGTACTTC.

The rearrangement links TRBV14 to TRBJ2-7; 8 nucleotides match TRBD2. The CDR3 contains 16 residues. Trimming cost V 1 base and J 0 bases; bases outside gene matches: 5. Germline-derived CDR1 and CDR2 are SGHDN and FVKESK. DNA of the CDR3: TGTGCCAGCAGCCAAGGGACTAGCCTCCTCTCCTACGAGCAGTACTTC. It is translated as CASSQGTSLLSYEQYF.

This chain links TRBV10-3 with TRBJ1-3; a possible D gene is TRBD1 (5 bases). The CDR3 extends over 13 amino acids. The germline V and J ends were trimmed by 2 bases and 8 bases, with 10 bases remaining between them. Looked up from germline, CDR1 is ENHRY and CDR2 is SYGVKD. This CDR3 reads CAISEGRGDTIYF. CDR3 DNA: TGTGCCATCAGTGAGGGGCGGGGCGACACCATATATTTT.

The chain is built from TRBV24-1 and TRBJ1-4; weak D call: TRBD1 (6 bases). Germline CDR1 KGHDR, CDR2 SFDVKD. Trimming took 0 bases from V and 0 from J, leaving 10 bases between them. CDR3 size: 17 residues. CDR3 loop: CATSDLTGSATNEKLFF. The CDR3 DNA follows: TGTGCCACCAGTGATTTGACAGGGTCAGCAACTAATGAAAAACTGTTTTTT.

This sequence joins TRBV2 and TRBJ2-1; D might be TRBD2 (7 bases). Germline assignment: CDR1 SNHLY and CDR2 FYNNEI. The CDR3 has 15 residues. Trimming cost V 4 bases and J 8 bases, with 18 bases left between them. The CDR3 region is CASSGWRGGLDEQFF. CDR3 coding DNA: TGTGCCAGCAGTGGATGGAGGGGGGGCCTAGATGAGCAGTTCTTC.

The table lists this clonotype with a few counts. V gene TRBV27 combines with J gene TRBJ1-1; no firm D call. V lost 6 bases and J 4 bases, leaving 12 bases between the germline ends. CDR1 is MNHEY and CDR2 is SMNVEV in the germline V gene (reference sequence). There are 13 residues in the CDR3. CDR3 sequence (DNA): TGTGCCAGCAGCGGTGGGCAGAGCACTGAAGCTTTCTTT. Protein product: CASSGGQSTEAFF.

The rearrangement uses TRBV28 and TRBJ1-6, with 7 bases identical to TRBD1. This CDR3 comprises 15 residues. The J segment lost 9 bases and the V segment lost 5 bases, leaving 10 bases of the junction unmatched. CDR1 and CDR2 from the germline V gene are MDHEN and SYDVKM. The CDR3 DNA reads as TGTGCCAGCAGTCTTCGGACAGGCAATTCTTCACCCCTCCACTTT. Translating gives CASSLRTGNSSPLHF. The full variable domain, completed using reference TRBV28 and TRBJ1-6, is DVKVTQSSRYLVKRTGEKVFLECVQDMDHENMFWYRQDPGLGLRLIYFSYDVKMKEKGDIPEGYSVSREKKERFSLILESASTNQTSMYLCASSLRTGNSSPLHFGNGTRLTVT.

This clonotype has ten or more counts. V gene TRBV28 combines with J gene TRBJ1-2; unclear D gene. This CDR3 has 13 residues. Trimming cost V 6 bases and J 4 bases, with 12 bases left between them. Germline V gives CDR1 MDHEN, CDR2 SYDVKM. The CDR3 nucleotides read TGTGCCAGCAGCGAACCGGGCCCCTATGGCTACACCTTC. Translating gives CASSEPGPYGYTF.

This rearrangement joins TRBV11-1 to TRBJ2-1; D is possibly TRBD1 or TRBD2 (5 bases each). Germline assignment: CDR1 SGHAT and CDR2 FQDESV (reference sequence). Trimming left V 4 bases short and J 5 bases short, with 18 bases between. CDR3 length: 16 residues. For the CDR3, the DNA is TGTGCCAGCAGCTCGCGAACCGGGACGGTTAACAATGAGCAGTTCTTC. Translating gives CASSSRTGTVNNEQFF.

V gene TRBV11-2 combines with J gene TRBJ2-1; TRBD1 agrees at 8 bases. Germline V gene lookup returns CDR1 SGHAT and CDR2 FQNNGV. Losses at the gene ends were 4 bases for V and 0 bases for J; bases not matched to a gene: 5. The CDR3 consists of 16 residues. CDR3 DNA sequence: TGTGCCAGCAGCTGGAGGACAGGGAGCTCCTACAATGAGCAGTTCTTC. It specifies CASSWRTGSSYNEQFF.

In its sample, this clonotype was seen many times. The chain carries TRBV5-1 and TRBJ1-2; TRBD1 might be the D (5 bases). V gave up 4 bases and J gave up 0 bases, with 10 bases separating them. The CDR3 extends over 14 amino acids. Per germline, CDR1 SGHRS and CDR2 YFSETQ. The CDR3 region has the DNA TGCGCCAGCAGCCCAAGACAGTCTAACTATGGCTACACCTTC. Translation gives CASSPRQSNYGYTF.

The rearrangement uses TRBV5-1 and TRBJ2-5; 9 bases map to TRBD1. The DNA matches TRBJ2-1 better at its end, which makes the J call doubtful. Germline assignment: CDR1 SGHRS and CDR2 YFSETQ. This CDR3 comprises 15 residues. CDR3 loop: CASSFRTGGQETQFF. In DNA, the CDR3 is TGCGCCAGCAGCTTTCGTACAGGGGGCCAAGAGACCCAGTTCTTC.

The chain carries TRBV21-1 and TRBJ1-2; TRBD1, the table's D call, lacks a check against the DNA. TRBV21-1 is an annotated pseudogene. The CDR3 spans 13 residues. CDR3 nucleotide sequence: TGTGCCAGCAGGGAAGGGGGTAGAGGGGGCTACACCTTC. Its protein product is CASREGGRGGYTF.

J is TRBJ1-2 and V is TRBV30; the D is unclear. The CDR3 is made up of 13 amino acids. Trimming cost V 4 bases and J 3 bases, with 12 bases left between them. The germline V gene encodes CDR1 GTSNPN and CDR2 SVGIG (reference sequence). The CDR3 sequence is CAWTHPAHYGYTF. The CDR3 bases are TGTGCCTGGACTCACCCCGCCCACTATGGCTACACCTTC.

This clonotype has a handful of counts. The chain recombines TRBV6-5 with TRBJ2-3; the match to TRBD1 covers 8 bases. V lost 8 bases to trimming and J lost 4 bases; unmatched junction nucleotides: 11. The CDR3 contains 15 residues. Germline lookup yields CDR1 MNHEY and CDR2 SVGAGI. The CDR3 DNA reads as TGTGCCAGCTCAGGGCAGGGGGCCGTTGCAGATACGCAGTATTTT. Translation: CASSGQGAVADTQYF.

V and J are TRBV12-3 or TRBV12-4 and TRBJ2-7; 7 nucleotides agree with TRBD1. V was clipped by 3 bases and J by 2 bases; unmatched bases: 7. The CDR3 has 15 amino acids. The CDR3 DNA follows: TGTGCCAGCAGTTTGGGACAGTCAGGGGCCTACGAGCAGTACTTC. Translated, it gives CASSLGQSGAYEQYF.